This is a list of T cell receptor beta chains from one sample in a study of cytomegalovirus exposure and HLA in healthy donors. Generated by immunoSEQ multiplex PCR, the TCRdb table keeps only in-frame clones and is missing some. Here the sample spans around 81,000 clones, 63% being singletons. Material: PBMCs. All receptors derive from a man in his thirties or forties in good health and CMV-seropositive. CDR3s leave out the opening cysteine and the closing phenylalanine or tryptophan. Fields, in order: J gene, V gene, CDR3 protein.

TRBJ2-5,TRBV7-9,ASSQRTSGGAQETQY
TRBJ2-5,TRBV30,AWSTGTSGFQLYQETQY
TRBJ2-2,TRBV18,ASSPVRRGAHTGELF
NA,TRBV27,ASRGQIILPSSYEQY
TRBJ2-1,TRBV5-6,ASTGGGYNEQF
TRBJ2-1,TRBV6-1,ASSEPGGIDEQF
TRBJ1-1,TRBV29-1,SAPRGQGTEAF
TRBJ2-7,TRBV9,ASSVETSGTPSYEQY
TRBJ2-2,TRBV9,ASSEYLANTGELF
TRBJ2-3,TRBV7-9,ASSLGRKVTSYTQY
TRBJ2-3,TRBV11-3,ASSLTSGTDTQY
TRBJ2-1,TRBV29-1,SVESSWEVFNEQF
TRBJ2-7,TRBV11-3,ASSPGTLVLTQY
TRBJ2-3,TRBV4-1,ASRKQVGTDTQY
TRBJ2-6,TRBV14,ASSQDGGAGANVLT
TRBJ2-5,TRBV5-6,ASSFGGRETQY
TRBJ2-7,TRBV5-4,ASSLTGTYEQY
TRBJ1-1,TRBV7-6,ASSLKAFTEAF
TRBJ1-1,TRBV30,AWSGPGNTEAF
TRBJ2-1,TRBV28,ASSLVGLAGGDYNEQF
TRBJ2-7,TRBV10-3,AIGSGSSYEQY
TRBJ2-7,TRBV11-2,ASSPTGTETYEQY
TRBJ1-2,TRBV10-2,ASSPRGLGLSAFYT
TRBJ2-3,TRBV5-1,ASSPYGQSDTQY
TRBJ1-5,TRBV28,ASSGGDNYSNQPQH
TRBJ2-1,TRBV5-4,ASSSGTSQRVF
TRBJ1-1,TRBV11-2,ASSWTQGADTEAF
TRBJ1-5,TRBV28,ASSSPRGANNGPQH
TRBJ1-2,TRBV7-2,ASSPGTPWDYGYT
TRBJ1-1,TRBV18,ASSTGQNTEAF
TRBJ2-7,TRBV30,AWSGRGRATYEQY
TRBJ1-1,TRBV2,ASPVNTEAF
TRBJ2-7,TRBV4-2,ASSQDKRAGGVQY
TRBJ2-2,TRBV11-2,ASSLIAGGTGELF
TRBJ2-1,TRBV5-4,ASSLDSLTYNEQF
TRBJ2-2,TRBV7-9,ASSLAGENTGELF
TRBJ2-7,TRBV13,ASSLGGGNEQY
TRBJ2-2,TRBV6-6,ASSYGRGNTGELF